The clone carrying this TCR beta chain was recorded many times. The antigen is unknown. Trimming took off 1 base at V and 3 bases at J, with 12 bases between the two ends. This CDR3 is built from 15 residues. The germline V gene has CDR1 LGHNA and CDR2 YNFKEQ. The sample originates from a study of blood T cells in healthy people across ages. Study-wide results and limits: Roughly linearly, TCR beta diversity per million T cells fell as age increased. Long-lived and aged donors differed, with more naive CD4+ cells and higher diversity in the long-lived.

Through a sample-barcoded 5' primer and a J-beta primer mix, a second PCR was run for roughly 7 to 12 cycles. Sequencing recovered at least 3 million CDR3-containing paired-end reads from each sample. One entry per CDR3 protein, called by TCRdb with MiXCR from the 5' RACE reads. The table has about 640,000 distinct CDR3 sequences, approximately 30% seen once. Aged about 6 to 100, donors were systemically healthy Caucasians from Russia. V usage is TRBV4-2 and J usage is TRBJ1-2; the D gene is possibly TRBD1 (5 bases). The clonotype originates from a woman at least 80 years old in good health. Sequenced input: blood. The CDR3 DNA reads as TGTGCCAGCAGCCAAGGGACCGGGACCGACTATGGCTACACCTTC. This gives the protein CASSQGTGTDYGYTF.